This TCR beta chain was recovered during a study of response to subunit inactivated influenza vaccine. Study-level findings and limits: New T cells are recruited in small numbers by each seasonal influenza vaccination, according to the authors' suggestion.

For this clonotype: The antigen remains unidentified.

The V gene lost 6 bases and the J gene lost 8 bases, with 16 bases spanning the gap. The CDR3 runs 13 residues. TCRdb re-called the RT-PCR reads through MiXCR, storing one row per CDR3 protein. The sample lists some 180,000 distinct CDR3 sequences; nearly 9.5% were seen once. This specimen was non-naive T cells sorted from PBMCs, taken on the day of vaccination. This TCR was recovered from a man between 45 and 60 years old who received an inactivated influenza vaccine. The chain carries TRBV12-3 or TRBV12-4 and TRBJ1-2; maybe TRBD1 (6 bases). The CDR3: CASSRTGLRGYTF. The CDR3 DNA reads as TGTGCCAGCAGCCGAACAGGGCTAAGGGGCTACACCTTC.